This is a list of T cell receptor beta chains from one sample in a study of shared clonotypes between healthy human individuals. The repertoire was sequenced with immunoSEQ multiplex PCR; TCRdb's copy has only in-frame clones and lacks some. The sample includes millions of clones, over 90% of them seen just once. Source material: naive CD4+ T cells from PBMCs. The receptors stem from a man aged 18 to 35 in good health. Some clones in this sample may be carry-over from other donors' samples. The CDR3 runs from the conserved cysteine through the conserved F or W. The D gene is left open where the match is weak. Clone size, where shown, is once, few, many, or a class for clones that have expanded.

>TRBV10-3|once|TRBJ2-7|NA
TGTGCCATCAGTCCCCAGGGCTACGAGCAGTACTTC
CAISPQGYEQYF
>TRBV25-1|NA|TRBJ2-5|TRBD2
TGTGCCAGCAGTGAATATGGGGGGGAGGAGACCCAGTACTTC
CASSEYGGEETQYF
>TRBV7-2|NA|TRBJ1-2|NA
TGTGCCAGCAGCTTAGGGCGCAACTATGGCTACACCTTC
CASSLGRNYGYTF
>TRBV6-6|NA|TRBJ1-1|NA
TGTGCCAGCAGTTACTCGATTAGGGAGAACACTGAAGCTTTCTTT
CASSYSIRENTEAFF
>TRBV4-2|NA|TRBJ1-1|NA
TGTGCCAGCAGCCAAGATAGGGGGACAGCTTTCTTT
CASSQDRGTAFF
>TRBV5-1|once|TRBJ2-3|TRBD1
TGCGCCAGCAGCTCCTTAGTACGAACAGGGGGTGCAGATACGCAGTATTTT
CASSSLVRTGGADTQYF
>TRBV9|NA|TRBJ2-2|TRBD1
TGTGCCAGCAGCGCCGGGACAGGGTTTAACACCGGGGAGCTGTTTTTT
CASSAGTGFNTGELFF
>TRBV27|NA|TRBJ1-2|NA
TGTGCCAGCAGTCCAGGGGCCACAAGAATTAACTATGGCTACACCTTC
CASSPGATRINYGYTF
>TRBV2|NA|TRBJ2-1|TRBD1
TGTGCCAGCAGTGTCGGGACAGGGGGCGTTGAGCAGTTCTTC
CASSVGTGGVEQFF
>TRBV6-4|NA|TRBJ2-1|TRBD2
TGTGCCAGCAGCGCCCAAACTAGCGGGAGCTATCATGAGCAGTTCTTC
CASSAQTSGSYHEQFF
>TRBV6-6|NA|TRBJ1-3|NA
TGTGCCAGCAGACCAGACGGTGGTGGAAACACCATATATTTT
CASRPDGGGNTIYF
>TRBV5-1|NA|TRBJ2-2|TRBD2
TGCGCCAGCAGCTCCCTAGCGGGACATGGCGGGGAGCTGTTTTTT
CASSSLAGHGGELFF
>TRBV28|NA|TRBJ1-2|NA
TGTGCCAGCACCCAGCACGGGGGAAGTGGCTACACCTTC
CASTQHGGSGYTF
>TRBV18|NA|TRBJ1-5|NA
TGTGCCAGCTCACCAGGCAGAAACAATCAGCCCCAGCATTTT
CASSPGRNNQPQHF
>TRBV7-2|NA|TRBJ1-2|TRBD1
TGTGCCAGCAGCTCAGGGGGGGTGTGGTATGGCTACACCTTC
CASSSGGVWYGYTF
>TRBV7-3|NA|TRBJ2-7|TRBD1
TGTGCCAGCAGCTTAAGAGCAGGGGGCCCCTTCGAGCAGTACTTC
CASSLRAGGPFEQYF
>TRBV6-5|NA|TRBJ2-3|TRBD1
TGTGCCAGCAGTTACTCGGCAGGGGGCGGTACAGATACGCAGTATTTT
CASSYSAGGGTDTQYF
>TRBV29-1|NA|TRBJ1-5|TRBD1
TGCAGCGTTGGACAGGGGACCCGGGATCAGCCCCAGCATTTT
CSVGQGTRDQPQHF
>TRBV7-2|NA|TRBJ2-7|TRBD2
TGTGCCAGCAGGAGACTAGCGGGATCCAGGGTGGACGAGCAGTACTTC
CASRRLAGSRVDEQYF
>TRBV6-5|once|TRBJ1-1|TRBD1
TGTGCCAGCAGCCGTAACAGGGGGCTGTTAGCTTTCTTT
CASSRNRGLLAFF
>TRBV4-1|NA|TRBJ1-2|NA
TGCGCCAGCAGCCCCCCCTGGGGCAAACGAAACTATGGCTACACCTTC
CASSPPWGKRNYGYTF
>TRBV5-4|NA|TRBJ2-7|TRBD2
TGTGCCAGCAGCCCTGGTTCTAGCGGGATTTACGAGCAGTACTTC
CASSPGSSGIYEQYF
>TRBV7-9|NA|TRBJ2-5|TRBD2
TGTGCCAGCAGCCGGGGACTAGCGGGAGTTGAGACCCAGTACTTC
CASSRGLAGVETQYF
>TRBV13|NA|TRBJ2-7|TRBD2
TGTGCCAGCAGCCCGGGAGGTAGCGAACCGAAAGCCTACGAGCAGTACTTC
CASSPGGSEPKAYEQYF
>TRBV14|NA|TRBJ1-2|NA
TGTGCCAGCAGTAACAGAATGGCGGAATATGGCTACACCTTC
CASSNRMAEYGYTF
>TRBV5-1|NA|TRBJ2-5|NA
TGCGCCAGCAGCTTGGCTGAAGGGTCAGAGACCCAGTACTTC
CASSLAEGSETQYF
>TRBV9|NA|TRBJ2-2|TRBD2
TGTGCCAGCAGCGCTGAAGGACTAGCGGTCGGGGAGCTGTTTTTT
CASSAEGLAVGELFF
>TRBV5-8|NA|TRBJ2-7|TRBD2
TGTGCCAGCAGCCACGGGGGGGAGGGCCTCCCCGAGCAGTACTTC
CASSHGGEGLPEQYF
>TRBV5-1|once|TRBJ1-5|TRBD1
TGCGCCAGCAGCCTGGGACAGAACAATCAGCCCCAGCATTTT
CASSLGQNNQPQHF
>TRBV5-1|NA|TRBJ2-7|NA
TGCGCCAGCAGCTTGGCGGGACAAACTCTAAACGAGCAGTACTTC
CASSLAGQTLNEQYF
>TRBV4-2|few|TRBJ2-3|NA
TGTGCCAGCAGCCAAGGCCCAGATACGCAGTATTTT
CASSQGPDTQYF
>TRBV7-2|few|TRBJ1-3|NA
TGTGCCAGCAGCTTAGTAAGCTCTGGAAACACCATATATTTT
CASSLVSSGNTIYF
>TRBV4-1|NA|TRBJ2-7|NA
TGCGCCAGCAGCCAAGAGCCCAGGGGAGGGAGCTCCTACGAGCAGTACTTC
CASSQEPRGGSSYEQYF
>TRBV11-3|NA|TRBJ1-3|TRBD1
TGTGCCAGCAGCTTACAGGGGGCAGACACCATATATTTT
CASSLQGADTIYF
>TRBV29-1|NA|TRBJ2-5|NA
TGCAGCGTTGTCCGCAGCCTCCAAGAGACCCAGTACTTC
CSVVRSLQETQYF
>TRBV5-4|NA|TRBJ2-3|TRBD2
TGTGCCAGCAGCTCGACTAGCGGGAGCGCAGATACGCAGTATTTT
CASSSTSGSADTQYF
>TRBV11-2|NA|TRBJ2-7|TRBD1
TGTGCCAGCAGCTCGATCCGGGACAGGAAGCCCGGACGGTACTTC
CASSSIRDRKPGRYF
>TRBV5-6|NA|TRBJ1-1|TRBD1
TGTGCCAGCAGCTTGAGAAGGACAGGGATTATGAACACTGAAGCTTTCTTT
CASSLRRTGIMNTEAFF
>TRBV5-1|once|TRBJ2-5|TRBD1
TGCGCCAGCAGCCACGGGACAGGCCAAGAGACCCAGTACTTC
CASSHGTGQETQYF
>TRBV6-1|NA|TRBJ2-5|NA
TGTGCCAGCAGTGAAGCAAAGGAGACCCAGTACTTC
CASSEAKETQYF